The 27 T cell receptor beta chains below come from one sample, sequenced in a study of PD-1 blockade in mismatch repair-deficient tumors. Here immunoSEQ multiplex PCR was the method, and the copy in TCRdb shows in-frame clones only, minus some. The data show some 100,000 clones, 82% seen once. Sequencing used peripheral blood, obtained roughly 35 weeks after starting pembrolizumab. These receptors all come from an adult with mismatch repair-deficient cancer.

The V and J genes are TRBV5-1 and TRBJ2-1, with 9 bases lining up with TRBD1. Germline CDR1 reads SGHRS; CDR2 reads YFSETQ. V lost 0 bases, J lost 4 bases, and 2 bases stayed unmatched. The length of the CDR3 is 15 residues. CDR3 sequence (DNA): TGCGCCAGCAGCTTGGGGACAGGGGAGTACAATGAGCAGTTCTTC. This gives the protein CASSLGTGEYNEQFF.

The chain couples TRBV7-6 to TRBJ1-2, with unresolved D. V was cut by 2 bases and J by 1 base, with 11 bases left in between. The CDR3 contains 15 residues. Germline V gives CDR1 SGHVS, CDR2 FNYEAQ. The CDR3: CASSLSGSSNYGYTF. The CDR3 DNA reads TGTGCCAGCAGCTTAAGCGGCTCGAGTAACTATGGCTACACCTTC.

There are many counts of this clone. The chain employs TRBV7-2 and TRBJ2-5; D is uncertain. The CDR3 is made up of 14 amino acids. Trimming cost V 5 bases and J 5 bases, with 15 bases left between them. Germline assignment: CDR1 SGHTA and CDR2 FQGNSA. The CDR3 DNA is TGTGCCAGCAGCCCGACGGCTCTTCGGGAGACCCAGTACTTC. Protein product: CASSPTALRETQYF. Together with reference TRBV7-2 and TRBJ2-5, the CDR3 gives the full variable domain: GAGVSQSPSNKVTEKGKDVELRCDPISGHTALYWYRQSLGQGLEFLIYFQGNSAPDKSGLPSDRFSAERTGGSVSTLTIQRTQQEDSAVYLCASSPTALRETQYFGPGTRLLVL.

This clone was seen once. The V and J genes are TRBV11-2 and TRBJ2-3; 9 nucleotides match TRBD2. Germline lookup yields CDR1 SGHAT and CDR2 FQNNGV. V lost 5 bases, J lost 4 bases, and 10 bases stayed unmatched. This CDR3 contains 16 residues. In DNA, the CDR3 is TGTGCCAGCAGCGGGGGGGCGGGAGGGTCTGCAGATACGCAGTATTTT. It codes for CASSGGAGGSADTQYF.

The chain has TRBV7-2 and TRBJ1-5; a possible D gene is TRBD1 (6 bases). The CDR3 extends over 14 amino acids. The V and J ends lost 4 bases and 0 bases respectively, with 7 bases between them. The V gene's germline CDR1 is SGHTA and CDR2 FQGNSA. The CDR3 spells CASSWTDSNQPQHF. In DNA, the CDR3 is TGTGCCAGCAGCTGGACAGATAGCAATCAGCCCCAGCATTTT.

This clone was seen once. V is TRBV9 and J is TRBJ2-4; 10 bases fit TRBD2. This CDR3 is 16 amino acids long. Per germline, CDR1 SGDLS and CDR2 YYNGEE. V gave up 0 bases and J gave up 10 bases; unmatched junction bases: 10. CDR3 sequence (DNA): TGTGCCAGCAGCGTAGGGGCGAGCGGGAGGGCCGAGATTCAGTACTTC. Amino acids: CASSVGASGRAEIQYF.

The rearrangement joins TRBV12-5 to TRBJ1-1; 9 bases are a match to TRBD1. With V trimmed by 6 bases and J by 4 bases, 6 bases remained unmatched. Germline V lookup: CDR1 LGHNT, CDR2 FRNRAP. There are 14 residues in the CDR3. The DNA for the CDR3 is TGTGCTAGTGGCCAAACAGGGGGCGTCACTGAAGCTTTCTTT. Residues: CASGQTGGVTEAFF.

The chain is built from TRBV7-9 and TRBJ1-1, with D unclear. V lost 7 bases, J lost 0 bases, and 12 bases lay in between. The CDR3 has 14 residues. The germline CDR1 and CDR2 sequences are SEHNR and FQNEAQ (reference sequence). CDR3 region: CASTQANMNTEAFF. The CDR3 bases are TGTGCCAGCACCCAGGCGAATATGAACACTGAAGCTTTCTTT.

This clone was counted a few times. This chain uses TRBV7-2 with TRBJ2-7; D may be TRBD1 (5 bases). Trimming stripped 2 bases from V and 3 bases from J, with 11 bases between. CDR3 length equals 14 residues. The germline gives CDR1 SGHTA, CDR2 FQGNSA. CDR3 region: CASSLNSGHYEQYF. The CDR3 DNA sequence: TGTGCCAGCAGCTTAAATTCAGGACACTACGAGCAGTACTTC.

The CDR3 DNA reads TGTGCCAGCAGCTTAGGCTGGGGGAGGAACACCGGGGAGCTGTTTTTT. Its protein product is CASSLGWGRNTGELFF. The chain combines TRBV11-2 with TRBJ2-2; D may match TRBD1 or TRBD2 (5 bases each). The CDR3 totals 16 residues. Germline assignment: CDR1 SGHAT and CDR2 FQNNGV. V was shortened by 1 base and J by 1 base, with 10 bases between the two germline ends.

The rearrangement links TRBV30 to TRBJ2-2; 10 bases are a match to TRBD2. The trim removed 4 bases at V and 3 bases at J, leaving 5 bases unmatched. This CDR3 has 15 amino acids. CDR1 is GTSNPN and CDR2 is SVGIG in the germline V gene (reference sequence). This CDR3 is CAWISGRQYTGELFF. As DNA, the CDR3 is TGTGCCTGGATTAGCGGGAGGCAATACACCGGGGAGCTGTTTTTT.

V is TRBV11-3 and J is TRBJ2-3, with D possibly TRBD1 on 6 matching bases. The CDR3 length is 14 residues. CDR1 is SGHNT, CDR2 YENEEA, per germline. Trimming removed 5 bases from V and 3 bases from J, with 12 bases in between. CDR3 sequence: CASSPTGSTDTQYF. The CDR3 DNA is TGTGCCAGCAGCCCGACAGGTTCTACAGATACGCAGTATTTT.

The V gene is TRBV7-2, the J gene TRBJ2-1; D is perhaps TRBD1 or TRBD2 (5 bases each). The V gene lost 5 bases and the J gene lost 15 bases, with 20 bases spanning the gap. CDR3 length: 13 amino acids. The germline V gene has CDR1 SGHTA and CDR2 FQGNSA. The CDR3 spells CASSPGTLVGPFF. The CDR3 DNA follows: TGTGCCAGCAGCCCGGGCACACTAGTGGGGCCGTTCTTC.

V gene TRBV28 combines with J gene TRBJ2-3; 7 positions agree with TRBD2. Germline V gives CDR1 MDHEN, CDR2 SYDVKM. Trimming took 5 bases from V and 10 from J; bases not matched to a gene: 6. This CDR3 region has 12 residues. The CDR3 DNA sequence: TGTGCCAGCAGTAATCCAGGGAGGGCGCAGTATTTT. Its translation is CASSNPGRAQYF.

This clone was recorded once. The CDR3 sequence: CASSGLGGETQYF. CDR3 bases: TGTGCCAGCAGCGGTTTGGGTGGAGAGACCCAGTACTTC. The chain employs TRBV25-1 and TRBJ2-5; unclear D gene. V was cut by 6 bases and J by 4 bases, with 12 bases left in between. The CDR3 contains 13 residues. Germline CDR1 is MGHDK and CDR2 is SYGVNS.

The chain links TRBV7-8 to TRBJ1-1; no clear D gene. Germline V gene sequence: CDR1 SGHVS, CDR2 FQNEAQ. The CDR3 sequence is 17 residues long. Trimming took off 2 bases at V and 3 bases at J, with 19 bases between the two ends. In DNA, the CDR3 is TGTGCCAGCAGCTTATGGACGCCGGATGTGACGGACACTGAAGCTTTCTTT. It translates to CASSLWTPDVTDTEAFF.

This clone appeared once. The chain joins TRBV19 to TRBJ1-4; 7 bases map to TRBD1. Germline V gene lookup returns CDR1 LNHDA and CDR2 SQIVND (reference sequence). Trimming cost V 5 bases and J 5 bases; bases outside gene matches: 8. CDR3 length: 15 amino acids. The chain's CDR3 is CASSSKSGGNEKLFF. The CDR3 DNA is TGTGCCAGTAGTTCTAAGTCAGGGGGGAATGAAAAACTGTTTTTT.

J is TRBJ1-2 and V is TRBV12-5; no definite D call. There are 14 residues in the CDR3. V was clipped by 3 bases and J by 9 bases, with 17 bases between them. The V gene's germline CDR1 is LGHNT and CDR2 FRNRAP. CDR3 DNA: TGTGCTAGTGGTTTCGAGAGTCCCCTCCGTCGCTACACCTTC. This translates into CASGFESPLRRYTF.

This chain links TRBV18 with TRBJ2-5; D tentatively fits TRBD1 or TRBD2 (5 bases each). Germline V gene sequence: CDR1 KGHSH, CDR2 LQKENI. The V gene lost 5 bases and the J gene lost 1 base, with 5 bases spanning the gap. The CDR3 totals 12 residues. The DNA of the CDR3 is TGTGCCAGCTCAGGGACCCAAGAGACCCAGTACTTC. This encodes CASSGTQETQYF.

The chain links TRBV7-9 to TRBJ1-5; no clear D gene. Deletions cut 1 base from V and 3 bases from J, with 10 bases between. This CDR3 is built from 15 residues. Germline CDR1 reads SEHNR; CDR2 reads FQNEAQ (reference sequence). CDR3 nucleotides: TGTGCCAGCAGCTTAGGAACCGGTTACAATCAGCCCCAGCATTTT. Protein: CASSLGTGYNQPQHF.

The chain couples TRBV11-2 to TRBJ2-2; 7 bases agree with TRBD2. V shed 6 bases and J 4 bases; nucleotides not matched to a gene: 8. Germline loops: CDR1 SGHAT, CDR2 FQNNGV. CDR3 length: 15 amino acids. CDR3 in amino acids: CASSPGLVSTGELFF. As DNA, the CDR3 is TGTGCCAGCAGTCCCGGACTAGTTAGCACCGGGGAGCTGTTTTTT.

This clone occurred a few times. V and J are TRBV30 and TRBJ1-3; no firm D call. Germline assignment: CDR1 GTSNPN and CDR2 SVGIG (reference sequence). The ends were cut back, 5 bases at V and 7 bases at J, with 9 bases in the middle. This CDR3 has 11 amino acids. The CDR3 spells CAWGLQNTIYF. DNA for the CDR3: TGTGCCTGGGGACTTCAGAACACCATATATTTT.

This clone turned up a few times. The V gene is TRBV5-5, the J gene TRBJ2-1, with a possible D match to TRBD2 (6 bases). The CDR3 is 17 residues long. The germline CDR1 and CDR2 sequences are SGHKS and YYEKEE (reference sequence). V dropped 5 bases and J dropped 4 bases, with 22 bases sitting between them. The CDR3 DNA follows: TGTGCCAGCAGATCACTTGGGGGGTCTTCGGGGTACAATGAGCAGTTCTTC. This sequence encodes CASRSLGGSSGYNEQFF. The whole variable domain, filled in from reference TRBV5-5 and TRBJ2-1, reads DAGVTQSPTHLIKTRGQQVTLRCSPISGHKSVSWYQQVLGQGPQFIFQYYEKEERGRGNFPDRFSARQFPNYSSELNVNALLLGDSALYLCASRSLGGSSGYNEQFFGPGTRLTVL.

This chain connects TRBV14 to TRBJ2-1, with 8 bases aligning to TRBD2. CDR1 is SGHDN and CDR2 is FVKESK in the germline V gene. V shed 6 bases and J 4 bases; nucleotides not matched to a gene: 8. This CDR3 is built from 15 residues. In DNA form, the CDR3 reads TGTGCCAGCAGTCGAGCGGGAGCCTCTTACAATGAGCAGTTCTTC. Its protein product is CASSRAGASYNEQFF. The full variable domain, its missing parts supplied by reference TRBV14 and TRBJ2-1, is EAGVTQFPSHSVIEKGQTVTLRCDPISGHDNLYWYRRVMGKEIKFLLHFVKESKQDESGMPNNRFLAERTGGTYSTLKVQPAELEDSGVYFCASSRAGASYNEQFFGPGTRLTVL.

CDR3 amino acids: CASSRRDRGLEETQYF. Written as DNA, the CDR3 is TGTGCCAGCTCAAGACGGGACAGGGGGCTGGAAGAGACCCAGTACTTC. This chain connects TRBV18 to TRBJ2-5; TRBD1 matches at 12 bases. Losses at the gene ends were 5 bases for V and 3 bases for J; bases not matched to a gene: 7. This CDR3 comprises 16 residues. Per germline, CDR1 KGHSH and CDR2 LQKENI.

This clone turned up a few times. This CDR3 is CASSMTSRGGRAYEQYF. DNA of the CDR3: TGTGCCAGTAGTATGACTTCGCGAGGCGGGAGGGCCTACGAGCAGTACTTC. The chain carries TRBV19 and TRBJ2-7; 9 nucleotides agree with TRBD2. V dropped 3 bases and J dropped 2; count of bases not matched to a gene: 11. Germline CDR1 reads LNHDA; CDR2 reads SQIVND (reference sequence). There are 17 residues in the CDR3.

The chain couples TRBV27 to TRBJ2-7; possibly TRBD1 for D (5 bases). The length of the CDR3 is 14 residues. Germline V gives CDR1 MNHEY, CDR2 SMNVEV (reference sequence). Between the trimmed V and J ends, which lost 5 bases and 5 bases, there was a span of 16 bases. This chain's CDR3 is CASSPRQSPHEQYF. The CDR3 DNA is TGTGCCAGCAGTCCACGACAGTCCCCCCACGAGCAGTACTTC.